A single sample is the source of the 15 T cell receptor beta chains below, sequenced in a study of glioma-infiltrating T cells. The iRepertoire nested amplicon-rescue multiplex PCR amplified TCR alpha and beta CDR3s from RNA. One entry per CDR3 protein results from TCRdb running MiXCR on the multiplex PCR reads. The sample includes roughly 130,000 distinct CDR3 sequences, about 25% of them seen just once. The sequencing sample was made of glioma tissue, nonneoplastic brain tissue, or PBMCs (not recorded which). Every receptor here comes from a human donor with low-grade glioma or glioblastoma, undergoing nonglioma brain surgery, or in good health (not recorded which).

The rearrangement joins TRBV14 to TRBJ1-1; D is unclear. Germline CDR1 and CDR2: SGHDN and FVKESK. Trimming cost V 1 base and J 3 bases, with 12 bases left between them. CDR3 length: 15 residues. The CDR3: CASSQVIGRYTEAFF. CDR3 in DNA: TGTGCCAGCAGCCAAGTAATCGGCCGTTACACTGAAGCTTTCTTT.

This clonotype was seen once. A read error may explain this, as a much larger clone is one base away. V and J are TRBV6-4 and TRBJ1-5, with unresolved D. CDR3 length: 13 residues. CDR1 MRHNA and CDR2 SNTAGT come from the germline V gene. CDR3 bases: TGTGCCAGCAGTGAAGATAGCAATCTGCCCCAGCATTTT. Translating gives CASSEDSNLPQHF.

The chain is built from TRBV7-9 and TRBJ2-4; D is undetermined. The germline gives CDR1 SEHNR, CDR2 FQNEAQ (reference sequence). The CDR3 extends over 17 amino acids. V was cut by 8 bases and J by 0 bases, with 20 bases left in between. The CDR3 protein is CASGQDPERLAKNIQYF. As DNA, the CDR3 is TGTGCCAGCGGCCAAGATCCGGAACGCCTAGCCAAAAACATTCAGTACTTC.

The chain links TRBV28 to TRBJ1-2; 8 nucleotides align to TRBD1. V was pared by 7 bases and J by 6 bases, with 13 bases of the junction left unmatched. The CDR3 contains 15 residues. Germline CDR1 and CDR2: MDHEN and SYDVKM. The CDR3 nucleotides read TGTGCCAGCAAGACCCAGGGGGCGGCCTCTCATGGCTACACCTTC. This sequence encodes CASKTQGAASHGYTF.

This clonotype is a singleton in its sample. A read error is possible here, since a much larger clone lies one base away. This rearrangement joins TRBV20-1 to TRBJ2-7; D assignment may be TRBD1 or TRBD2 (5 bases each). The CDR3 length is 15 residues. From germline, CDR1 is DFQATT and CDR2 SNEGSKA (reference sequence). The CDR3 nucleotides are TGCAGTGATAGAGATCGGCCGGGGACCTCCTACGAGCAGTACGTC. Translating gives CSDRDRPGTSYEQYV.

This clonotype was seen more than once but under ten times. The junction differs from germline at one of its ends, possibly a read error. The gene calls are TRBV6-1 and TRBJ1-6; D gene ambiguous. This CDR3 has 14 residues. The germline CDR1 and CDR2 sequences are MNHNS and SASEGT. The CDR3 is CASSEIGRESPLHF. For the CDR3, the DNA is TGCGCCAGCAGTGAGATTGGACGTGAGTCACCCCTCCACTTT.

This rearrangement joins TRBV2 to TRBJ1-2, with D maybe TRBD1 (5 bases). The V end was cut by 5 bases, the J end by 3 bases, with 16 bases between. The CDR3 consists of 15 residues. Germline V gives CDR1 SNHLY, CDR2 FYNNEI. CDR3 protein: CASSKSGRSDYGYTF. The CDR3 region has the DNA TGTGCCAGCAGTAAATCGGGACGGTCCGACTATGGCTACACCTTC.

This clonotype has just a few counts. The chain links TRBV28 to TRBJ2-4; D remains ambiguous. Per germline, CDR1 MDHEN and CDR2 SYDVKM. The CDR3 loop spans 17 amino acids. Deletions cut 7 bases from V and 1 base from J, with 20 bases between. CDR3 residues: CASKKRLASGAKNIQYF. The CDR3 coding sequence is TGTGCCAGCAAAAAGAGGTTGGCAAGTGGGGCCAAAAACATTCAGTACTTC.

This clonotype has at least ten counts. This chain links TRBV28 with TRBJ2-3; D call uncertain. The CDR3 extends over 15 amino acids. Trimming pared 7 bases from V and 3 bases from J, leaving 17 bases between. Per the germline V gene, CDR1 is MDHEN and CDR2 is SYDVKM. The DNA for the CDR3 is TGTGCCAGCATAAAGCAACCCATAGGGACAGATACGCAGTATTTT. It is translated as CASIKQPIGTDTQYF.

The table lists this clonotype with a few counts. The rearrangement uses TRBV20-1 and TRBJ2-4, with 11 bases aligning to TRBD1. V gave up 4 bases and J gave up 3 bases; unmatched junction bases: 17. The length of the CDR3 is 19 residues. The germline CDR1 and CDR2 sequences are DFQATT and SNEGSKA (reference sequence). Written as DNA, the CDR3 is TGCAGTGCTACACGACGCCGACCCGGACAGGGGGCAGGCAAAAACATTCAGTACTTC. Encoded protein: CSATRRRPGQGAGKNIQYF.

V gene TRBV2 combines with J gene TRBJ1-2; no definite D call. Germline V lookup: CDR1 SNHLY, CDR2 FYNNEI. The length of the CDR3 is 14 residues. Trimming pared 5 bases from V and 4 bases from J, leaving 14 bases between. CDR3 sequence: CASSKNGESYGYTF. The CDR3 DNA is TGTGCCAGCAGTAAAAACGGGGAGAGCTATGGCTACACCTTC. The whole variable domain, filled in from reference TRBV2 and TRBJ1-2, reads EPEVTQTPSHQVTQMGQEVILRCVPISNHLYFYWYRQILGQKVEFLVSFYNNEISEKSEIFDDQFSVERPDGSNFTLKIRSTKLEDSAMYFCASSKNGESYGYTFGSGTRLTVV.

The chain recombines TRBV20-1 with TRBJ1-1; perhaps TRBD1 as D (5 bases). V dropped 4 bases and J dropped 3 bases, with 21 bases sitting between them. The germline V gene has CDR1 DFQATT and CDR2 SNEGSKA (reference sequence). The CDR3 has 16 residues. The CDR3 region is CSAISSRKGWDTEAFF. The CDR3 DNA reads as TGCAGTGCTATCAGTAGTAGGAAGGGGTGGGACACTGAAGCTTTCTTT.

This clonotype was observed many times. The chain joins TRBV4-1 to TRBJ1-6; the D is unclear. This CDR3 is built from 15 residues. Per germline, CDR1 MGHRA and CDR2 YSYEKL. V lost 3 bases and J lost 8, with 14 bases in between. This chain's CDR3 is CASSHTLVVDSPLHF. The CDR3 DNA is TGCGCCAGCAGCCATACTTTGGTGGTTGATTCACCCCTCCACTTT.

This clonotype was observed a few times. This rearrangement joins TRBV7-2 to TRBJ1-6, with D unresolved. With 2 bases removed from V and 5 bases from J, the gap between germline ends came to 10 bases. The CDR3 totals 15 residues. CDR1 and CDR2 (germline): SGHTA, FQGNSA. Written as DNA, the CDR3 is TGTGCCAGCAGCTTAATGACCGCGAATAATTCACCCCTCCACTTT. Protein: CASSLMTANNSPLHF.

The rearrangement joins TRBV4-1 to TRBJ2-1; 8 positions agree with TRBD2. CDR3 size: 16 residues. Germline CDR1 and CDR2: MGHRA and YSYEKL. The ends lost 0 bases at V and 1 base at J; junction bases unmatched: 2. The CDR3 coding sequence is TGCGCCAGCAGCCAAGATCCGGGGGGGTCCTACAATGAGCAGTTCTTC. Translating it yields CASSQDPGGSYNEQFF.